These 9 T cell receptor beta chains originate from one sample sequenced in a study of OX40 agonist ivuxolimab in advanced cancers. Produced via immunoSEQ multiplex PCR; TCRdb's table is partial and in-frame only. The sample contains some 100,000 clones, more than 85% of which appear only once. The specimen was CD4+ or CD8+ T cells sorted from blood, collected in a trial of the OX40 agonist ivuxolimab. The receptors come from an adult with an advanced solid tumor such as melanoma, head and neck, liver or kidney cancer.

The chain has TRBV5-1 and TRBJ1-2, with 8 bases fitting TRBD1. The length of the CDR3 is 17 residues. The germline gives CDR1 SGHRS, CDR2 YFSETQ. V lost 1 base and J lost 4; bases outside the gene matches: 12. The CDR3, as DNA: TGCGCCAGCAGCTTGAATCCGGGACAGGCGCCCTTCTATGGCTACACCTTC. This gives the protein CASSLNPGQAPFYGYTF.

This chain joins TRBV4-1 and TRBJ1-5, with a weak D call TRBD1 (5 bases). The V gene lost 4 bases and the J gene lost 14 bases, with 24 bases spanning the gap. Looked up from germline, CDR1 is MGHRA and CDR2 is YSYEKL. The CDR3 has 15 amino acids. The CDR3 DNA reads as TGCGCCAGCAGCCTCCGATTTGGGGGGGATCCCCCGGAGCATTTT. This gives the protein CASSLRFGGDPPEHF.

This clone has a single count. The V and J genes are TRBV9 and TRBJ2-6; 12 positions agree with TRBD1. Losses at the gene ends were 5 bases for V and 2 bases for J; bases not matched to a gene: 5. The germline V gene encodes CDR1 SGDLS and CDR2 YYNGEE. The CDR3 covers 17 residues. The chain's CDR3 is CASRGTGGRTGANVLTF. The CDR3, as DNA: TGTGCCAGCAGGGGGACAGGGGGCCGAACTGGGGCCAACGTCCTGACTTTC.

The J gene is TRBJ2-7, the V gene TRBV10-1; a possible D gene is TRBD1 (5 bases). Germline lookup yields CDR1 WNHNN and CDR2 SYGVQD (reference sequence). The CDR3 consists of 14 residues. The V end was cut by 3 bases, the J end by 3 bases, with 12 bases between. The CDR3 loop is CASSESYRSYEQYF. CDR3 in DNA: TGCGCCAGCAGTGAATCCTACAGGAGCTACGAGCAGTACTTC.

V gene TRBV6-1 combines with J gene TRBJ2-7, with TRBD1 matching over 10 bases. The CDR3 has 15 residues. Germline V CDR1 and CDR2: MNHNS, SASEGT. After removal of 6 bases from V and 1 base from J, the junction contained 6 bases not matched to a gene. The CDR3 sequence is CASRDDRGRSYEQYF. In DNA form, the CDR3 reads TGTGCCAGCAGAGACGACAGGGGGCGTTCCTACGAGCAGTACTTC.

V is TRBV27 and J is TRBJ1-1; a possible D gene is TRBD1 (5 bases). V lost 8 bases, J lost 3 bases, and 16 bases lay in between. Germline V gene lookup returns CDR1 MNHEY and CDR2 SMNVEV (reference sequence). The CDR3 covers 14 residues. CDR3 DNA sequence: TGTGCCAGCCGATCTGGGTGGGGGGACACTGAAGCTTTCTTT. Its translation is CASRSGWGDTEAFF.

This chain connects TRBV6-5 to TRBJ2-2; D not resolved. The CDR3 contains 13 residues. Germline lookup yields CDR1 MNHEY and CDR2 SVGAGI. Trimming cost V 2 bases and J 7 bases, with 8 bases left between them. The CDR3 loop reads CASSYGILGELFF. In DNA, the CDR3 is TGTGCCAGCAGTTACGGAATCCTCGGGGAGCTGTTTTTT.

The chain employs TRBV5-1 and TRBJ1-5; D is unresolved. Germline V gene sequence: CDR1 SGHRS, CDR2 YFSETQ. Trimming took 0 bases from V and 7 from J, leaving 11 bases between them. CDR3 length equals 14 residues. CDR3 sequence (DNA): TGCGCCAGCAGCTTGGGCGCAGGATTACAGCCCCAGCATTTT. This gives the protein CASSLGAGLQPQHF. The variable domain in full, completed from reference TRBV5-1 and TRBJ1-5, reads KAGVTQTPRYLIKTRGQQVTLSCSPISGHRSVSWYQQTPGQGLQFLFEYFSETQRNKGNFPGRFSGRQFSNSRSEMNVSTLELGDSALYLCASSLGAGLQPQHFGDGTRLSIL.

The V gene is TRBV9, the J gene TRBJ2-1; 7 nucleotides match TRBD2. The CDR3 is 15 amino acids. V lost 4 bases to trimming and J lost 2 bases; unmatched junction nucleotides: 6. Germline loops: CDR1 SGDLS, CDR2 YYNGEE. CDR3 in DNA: TGTGCCAGCAGCCCTAGCGGAGGACCCTACAATGAGCAGTTCTTC. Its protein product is CASSPSGGPYNEQFF.